This T cell receptor beta chain was observed in a study of spatial heterogeneity in lung cancer. Study at large: Fewer alpha-chain than beta-chain sequences were consistently detected.

A few counts support this clonotype. Time point in this sample: blood at routine non-recurrence follow-up after resection. Sequencing covered unsorted whole RNA taken from tumor, nontumor lung or frozen PBMC. A single record per CDR3 protein comes from TCRdb applying MiXCR to the 5' RACE reads. This sample has about 94,000 distinct CDR3 sequences; approximately 20% occur once, and the top ten carry 21%. V lost 5 bases and J lost 6; bases outside the gene matches: 4. Germline CDR1 reads SQVTM; CDR2 reads ANQGSEA. This CDR3 is built from 12 residues. The input for sequencing was PBMCs, taken at follow-up. This sequence was found in a male donor with early-stage non-small cell lung cancer. The chain recombines TRBV29-1 with TRBJ1-2; 9 nucleotides align to TRBD1. CDR3 sequence: CSVWDRVNGYTF. The CDR3 nucleotides read TGCAGCGTTTGGGACAGGGTGAATGGCTACACCTTC. The variable domain in full, completed from reference TRBV29-1 and TRBJ1-2, reads SAVISQKPSRDICQRGTSLTIQCQVDSQVTMMFWYRQQPGQSLTLIATANQGSEATYESGFVIDKFPISRPNLTFSTLTVSNMSPEDSSIYLCSVWDRVNGYTFGSGTRLTVV.